These 30 T cell receptor beta chains share one sample of origin, sequenced in a study of blood T cell repertoires in COVID-19. The data were produced by immunoSEQ multiplex PCR, yet TCRdb's version contains in-frame clones alone and is incomplete. This sample has roughly 200,000 clones, with over 80% found just once. The material sequenced was peripheral blood. The receptors were sampled from a woman between 25 and 40 years old with COVID-19, enrolled during active disease.

V gene TRBV6-1 combines with J gene TRBJ1-5, with D possibly matching TRBD1 (6 bases). The CDR3 consists of 16 residues. V gave up 2 bases and J gave up 0 bases, with 11 bases separating them. CDR1 and CDR2 from the germline V gene are MNHNS and SASEGT. CDR3 region: CASSENWDISNQPQHF. CDR3 in DNA: TGTGCCAGCAGTGAAAATTGGGACATTAGCAATCAGCCCCAGCATTTT.

The rearrangement uses TRBV2 and TRBJ1-1, with D unresolved. The V gene's germline CDR1 is SNHLY and CDR2 FYNNEI. This CDR3 is 13 amino acids long. V was shortened by 6 bases and J by 1 base, with 9 bases between the two germline ends. CDR3 residues: CASSERQNTEAFF. The CDR3 DNA is TGTGCCAGCAGCGAACGACAGAACACTGAAGCTTTCTTT.

The chain combines TRBV2 with TRBJ1-5; 7 positions agree with TRBD1. The V gene's germline CDR1 is SNHLY and CDR2 FYNNEI. The CDR3 spans 13 residues. The V gene end was trimmed by 8 bases and the J gene end by 3 bases; junction bases not matched to a gene: 4. CDR3 amino acids: CASQRGPNQPQHF. DNA for the CDR3: TGTGCCAGCCAAAGGGGGCCCAATCAGCCCCAGCATTTT.

The chain couples TRBV11-2 to TRBJ2-7; possible D gene TRBD2, 6 bases. This CDR3 region has 15 residues. Trimming left V 4 bases short and J 1 base short, with 14 bases between. Per the germline V gene, CDR1 is SGHAT and CDR2 is FQNNGV. In nucleotides, the CDR3 is TGTGCCAGCAGCTGTAACCGGGACTGTTCCTACGAGCAGTACTTC. Translated: CASSCNRDCSYEQYF.

V usage is TRBV2 and J usage is TRBJ2-5; tentatively, D is TRBD2 (7 bases). Germline lookup yields CDR1 SNHLY and CDR2 FYNNEI. This CDR3 is built from 16 residues. V was trimmed by 2 bases and J by 4 bases, leaving 17 bases between them. CDR3 bases: TGTGCCAGCAGTGAATCGGGGGGCCGGATGATAGAGACCCAGTACTTC. It translates to CASSESGGRMIETQYF.

This rearrangement joins TRBV5-6 to TRBJ1-1; 7 bases map to TRBD1. V trimming: 0 bases; J trimming: 11 bases; junction bases outside the gene matches: 4. This CDR3 comprises 12 residues. Germline-derived CDR1 and CDR2 are SGHDT and YYEEEE. The CDR3 coding sequence is TGTGCCAGCAGCTTGGAACAGGGGAACGCTTTCTTT. Translating gives CASSLEQGNAFF.

This clone is a singleton in its sample. This chain's CDR3 is CASSRSGTGVTSSYNSPLHF. The CDR3 DNA is TGTGCCAGCAGCCGATCCGGCACAGGGGTTACGAGCTCCTATAATTCACCCCTCCACTTT. V is TRBV4-2 and J is TRBJ1-6; 7 nucleotides line up with TRBD1. The length of the CDR3 is 20 residues. Germline CDR1 LGHNA, CDR2 YNFKEQ. The V segment lost 4 bases and the J segment 0 bases; nucleotides outside the gene matches: 15.

This clone was seen a single time. The chain employs TRBV30 and TRBJ1-1; D is undetermined. The CDR3 totals 13 residues. CDR1 and CDR2 (germline): GTSNPN, SVGIG (reference sequence). The V end lost 4 bases, the J end lost 1 base, and 10 bases lay between the germline ends. The CDR3: CAWNRAGNTEAFF. In DNA, the CDR3 is TGTGCCTGGAACCGCGCAGGGAACACTGAAGCTTTCTTT.

V is TRBV6-6 and J is TRBJ1-1; tentatively, D is TRBD1 (6 bases). V dropped 6 bases and J dropped 5 bases, with 19 bases sitting between them. The CDR3 runs 15 residues. The V gene's germline CDR1 is MNHNY and CDR2 SVGAGI (reference sequence). The CDR3: CASSPQGGAKTEAFF. CDR3 bases: TGTGCCAGCAGCCCCCAAGGGGGGGCAAAGACTGAAGCTTTCTTT.

This clone appeared a single time. The rearrangement uses TRBV5-5 and TRBJ1-4; TRBD1 is a possible D gene (5 bases). The V gene lost 9 bases and the J gene lost 0 bases, with 18 bases spanning the gap. CDR1 is SGHKS, CDR2 YYEKEE, per germline (reference sequence). CDR3 length: 16 residues. DNA of the CDR3: TGTGCCACTCTGAGGGGACTAGACGCAACTAATGAAAAACTGTTTTTT. As protein: CATLRGLDATNEKLFF.

The rearrangement joins TRBV9 to TRBJ2-7, with 10 positions matching TRBD2. Per the germline V gene, CDR1 is SGDLS and CDR2 is YYNGEE. The junction had 6 bases not matched to a gene; V was cut back by 3 bases and J by 3 bases. The CDR3 runs 15 residues. The CDR3 DNA follows: TGTGCCAGCAGCGGAGGACTAGCGGCAGGCTACGAGCAGTACTTC. Its translation is CASSGGLAAGYEQYF. Full variable domain (rest looked up from reference TRBV9 and TRBJ2-7): DSGVTQTPKHLITATGQRVTLRCSPRSGDLSVYWYQQSLDQGLQFLIQYYNGEERAKGNILERFSAQQFPDLHSELNLSSLELGDSALYFCASSGGLAAGYEQYFGPGTRLTVT.

The chain couples TRBV4-2 to TRBJ1-4; 7 positions agree with TRBD1. J lost 4 bases, V lost 1 base, and 6 bases had no gene match. Germline CDR1 is LGHNA and CDR2 is YNFKEQ. The CDR3 sequence is 16 residues long. CDR3 region: CASSQVLGQDNEKLFF. CDR3 nucleotides: TGTGCCAGCAGCCAAGTACTCGGACAGGATAATGAAAAACTGTTTTTT.

This clone was seen only a few times. The rearrangement joins TRBV28 to TRBJ1-3, with a possible D match to TRBD1 (6 bases). The V gene lost 5 bases and the J gene lost 4 bases, with 12 bases spanning the gap. The CDR3 runs 14 residues. CDR1 and CDR2 from the germline V gene are MDHEN and SYDVKM. CDR3 nucleotide sequence: TGTGCCAGCAGTCCGGGGACACTAGGAAACACCATATATTTT. Translation gives CASSPGTLGNTIYF.

The rearrangement joins TRBV5-1 to TRBJ2-7; unclear D gene. Germline V gene sequence: CDR1 SGHRS, CDR2 YFSETQ. V was pared by 3 bases and J by 2 bases, with 15 bases between. This CDR3 is 15 amino acids long. The CDR3 DNA sequence: TGCGCCAGCAGCTATAATGGCCCTGAAGCCTACGAGCAGTACTTC. It yields the protein CASSYNGPEAYEQYF.

This chain connects TRBV28 to TRBJ2-7, with 12 bases identical to TRBD1. V shed 4 bases and J 6 bases; nucleotides not matched to a gene: 4. The CDR3 totals 14 residues. Germline V CDR1 and CDR2: MDHEN, SYDVKM. DNA of the CDR3: TGTGCCAGCAGTTCTGGGACAGGGGGCGGCGAGCAGTACTTC. This encodes CASSSGTGGGEQYF.

The chain is built from TRBV4-2 and TRBJ2-3; TRBD2 agrees at 9 bases. The V gene end was trimmed by 2 bases and the J gene end by 4 bases; junction bases not matched to a gene: 7. There are 16 residues in the CDR3. Germline V gene lookup returns CDR1 LGHNA and CDR2 YNFKEQ. CDR3 amino acids: CASSQWTSVGADTQYF. CDR3 coding DNA: TGTGCCAGCAGCCAATGGACTAGCGTTGGCGCAGATACGCAGTATTTT.

The chain uses TRBV9 and TRBJ2-2, with 9 positions matching TRBD1. The length of the CDR3 is 17 residues. V gave up 0 bases and J gave up 6 bases; unmatched junction bases: 9. Looked up from germline, CDR1 is SGDLS and CDR2 is YYNGEE. The CDR3 nucleotides read TGTGCCAGCAGCGTAGCCGGGACAGGGAGGAGCGCCGGGGAGCTGTTTTTT. Its protein product is CASSVAGTGRSAGELFF.

The rearrangement uses TRBV4-1 and TRBJ2-6; TRBD1 aligns across 7 bases. Unmatched junction bases numbered 8, after V lost 0 bases and J lost 0 bases. This CDR3 spans 19 amino acids. The V gene's germline CDR1 is MGHRA and CDR2 YSYEKL. CDR3 DNA: TGCGCCAGCAGCCAAGATGAGGGGGCCCCTTTCTCTGGGGCCAACGTCCTGACTTTC. Its protein product is CASSQDEGAPFSGANVLTF.

The V call is TRBV7-9, the J call TRBJ2-7; 8 positions match TRBD1. The germline V gene has CDR1 SEHNR and CDR2 FQNEAQ (reference sequence). CDR3 length: 17 residues. The trim removed 7 bases at V and 2 bases at J, leaving 16 bases unmatched. Written as DNA, the CDR3 is TGTGCCAGCACTACGGAGGTCGGGACAGGCGGGCCCTACGAGCAGTACTTC. Translated: CASTTEVGTGGPYEQYF.

This chain connects TRBV9 to TRBJ2-7, with D perhaps TRBD1 (6 bases). The CDR3 has 17 residues. Trimming pared 0 bases from V and 1 base from J, leaving 17 bases between. Germline V gives CDR1 SGDLS, CDR2 YYNGEE. The CDR3, as DNA: TGTGCCAGCAGCGTAGGAACGGGGCGCCAGGGGTCCTACGAGCAGTACTTC. This codes for CASSVGTGRQGSYEQYF. The full variable domain, completed using reference TRBV9 and TRBJ2-7, is DSGVTQTPKHLITATGQRVTLRCSPRSGDLSVYWYQQSLDQGLQFLIQYYNGEERAKGNILERFSAQQFPDLHSELNLSSLELGDSALYFCASSVGTGRQGSYEQYFGPGTRLTVT.

This clone was seen only once. The CDR3 sequence is CAWKGQGGSGYYGYTF. CDR3 coding DNA: TGTGCCTGGAAGGGACAGGGGGGGTCAGGATACTATGGCTACACCTTC. V usage is TRBV30 and J usage is TRBJ1-2, with TRBD1 matching 11 bases. There are 16 residues in the CDR3. CDR1 is GTSNPN and CDR2 is SVGIG in the germline V gene (reference sequence). The V gene end was trimmed by 4 bases and the J gene end by 3 bases; junction bases not matched to a gene: 10.

The V and J genes are TRBV7-9 and TRBJ2-3, with D unresolved. This CDR3 comprises 14 residues. CDR1 and CDR2 (germline): SEHNR, FQNEAQ (reference sequence). Trimming cost V 5 bases and J 2 bases, with 11 bases left between them. DNA of the CDR3: TGTGCCAGCAGCGGAGATCTCTCCACAGATACGCAGTATTTT. Translating it yields CASSGDLSTDTQYF.

The chain uses TRBV19 and TRBJ1-2, with D uncertain. Germline V CDR1 and CDR2: LNHDA, SQIVND (reference sequence). CDR3 size: 13 residues. Trimming took 3 bases from V and 6 from J, leaving 11 bases between them. CDR3 sequence (DNA): TGTGCCAGTAGTATCGGCGGCCCTGATGGCTACACCTTC. This codes for CASSIGGPDGYTF. Full variable domain (rest looked up from reference TRBV19 and TRBJ1-2): DGGITQSPKYLFRKEGQNVTLSCEQNLNHDAMYWYRQDPGQGLRLIYYSQIVNDFQKGDIAEGYSVSREKKESFPLTVTSAQKNPTAFYLCASSIGGPDGYTFGSGTRLTVV.

The genes are TRBV7-8 and TRBJ1-4, with D perhaps matching TRBD1 (5 bases). CDR1 and CDR2 from the germline V gene are SGHVS and FQNEAQ. This CDR3 comprises 15 residues. Trimming removed 5 bases at V and 7 bases at J, with 17 bases between. DNA of the CDR3: TGTGCCAGCAGCACAAGGGGAAGAGTCGGTGAAAAACTGTTTTTT. Protein product: CASSTRGRVGEKLFF.

The J gene is TRBJ2-5, the V gene TRBV2; a weak D match, TRBD2 (7 bases). The V end lost 10 bases, the J end lost 5 bases, and 20 bases lay between the germline ends. Germline CDR1 and CDR2: SNHLY and FYNNEI. CDR3 size: 14 residues. CDR3 nucleotides: TGTGCCACTCGCTACTCGGGGGGCGCCGAGACCCAGTACTTC. Translation: CATRYSGGAETQYF.

The chain recombines TRBV4-1 with TRBJ2-3, with no clear D. CDR1 and CDR2 from the germline V gene are MGHRA and YSYEKL. The germline V and J ends were trimmed by 1 base and 8 bases, with 7 bases remaining between them. This CDR3 contains 12 residues. The CDR3 region has the DNA TGCGCCAGCAGCCAAGTAGCCGCTACGCAGTATTTT. Translation gives CASSQVAATQYF.

The V gene is TRBV4-1, the J gene TRBJ2-1; 12 bases are a match to TRBD2. The CDR3 totals 19 residues. CDR1 is MGHRA, CDR2 YSYEKL, per germline. The V gene end was trimmed by 1 base and the J gene end by 4 bases; junction bases not matched to a gene: 11. CDR3 sequence (DNA): TGCGCCAGCAGCCAAGCCAGCTCCGCAGGACTAGCGGGATACAATGAGCAGTTCTTC. Amino acids: CASSQASSAGLAGYNEQFF.

This chain links TRBV9 with TRBJ2-7; no definite D call. Germline CDR1 reads SGDLS; CDR2 reads YYNGEE. This CDR3 has 17 residues. Between the trimmed V and J ends, which lost 0 bases and 2 bases, there was a span of 18 bases. Here the CDR3 reads CASSVADSGTSTYEQYF. For the CDR3, the DNA is TGTGCCAGCAGCGTAGCGGATTCGGGTACCTCAACCTACGAGCAGTACTTC.

The J gene is TRBJ2-7, the V gene TRBV25-1; TRBD1 matches at 8 bases. The V gene end was trimmed by 6 bases and the J gene end by 4 bases; junction bases not matched to a gene: 5. This CDR3 contains 13 residues. CDR1 is MGHDK, CDR2 SYGVNS, per germline. The CDR3 DNA sequence: TGTGCCAGCAGGCCTGGGGACAGGTACGAGCAGTACTTC. As protein: CASRPGDRYEQYF.

This chain uses TRBV7-9 with TRBJ2-7; D remains ambiguous. CDR1 and CDR2 (germline): SEHNR, FQNEAQ (reference sequence). This CDR3 has 14 amino acids. V gave up 3 bases and J gave up 2 bases, with 11 bases separating them. The CDR3 here is CASSLASLPYEQYF. For the CDR3, the DNA is TGTGCCAGCAGCTTGGCCAGTCTCCCCTACGAGCAGTACTTC.